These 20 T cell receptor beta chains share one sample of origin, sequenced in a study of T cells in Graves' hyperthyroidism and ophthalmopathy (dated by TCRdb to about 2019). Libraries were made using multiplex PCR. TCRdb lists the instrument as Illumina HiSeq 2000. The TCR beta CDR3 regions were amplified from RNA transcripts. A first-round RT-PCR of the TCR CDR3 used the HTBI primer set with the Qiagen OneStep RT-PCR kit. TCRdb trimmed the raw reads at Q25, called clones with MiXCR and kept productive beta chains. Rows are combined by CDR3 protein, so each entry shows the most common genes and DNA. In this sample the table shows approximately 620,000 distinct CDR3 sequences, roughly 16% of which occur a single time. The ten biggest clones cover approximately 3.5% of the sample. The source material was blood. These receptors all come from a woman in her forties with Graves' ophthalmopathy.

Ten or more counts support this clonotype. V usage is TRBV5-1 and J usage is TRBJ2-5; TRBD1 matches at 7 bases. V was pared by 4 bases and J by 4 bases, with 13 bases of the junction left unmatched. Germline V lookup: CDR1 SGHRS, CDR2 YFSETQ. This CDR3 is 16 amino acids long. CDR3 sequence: CASSPGGLGHGETQYF. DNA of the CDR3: TGCGCCAGCAGCCCAGGGGGTCTTGGTCACGGAGAGACCCAGTACTTC.

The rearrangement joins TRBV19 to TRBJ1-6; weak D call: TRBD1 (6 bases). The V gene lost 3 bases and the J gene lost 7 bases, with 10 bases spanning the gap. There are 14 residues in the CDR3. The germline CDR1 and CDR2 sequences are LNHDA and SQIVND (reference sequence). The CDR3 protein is CASSIWTENSPLHF. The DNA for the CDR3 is TGTGCCAGTAGTATCTGGACAGAGAATTCACCCCTCCACTTT.

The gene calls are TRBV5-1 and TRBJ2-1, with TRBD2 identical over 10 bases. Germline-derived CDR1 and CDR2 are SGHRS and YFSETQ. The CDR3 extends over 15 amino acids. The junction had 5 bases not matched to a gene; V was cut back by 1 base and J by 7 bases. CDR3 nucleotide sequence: TGCGCCAGCAGCTTGATAAGCGGGGGGGCAAATGAGCAGTTCTTC. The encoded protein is CASSLISGGANEQFF.

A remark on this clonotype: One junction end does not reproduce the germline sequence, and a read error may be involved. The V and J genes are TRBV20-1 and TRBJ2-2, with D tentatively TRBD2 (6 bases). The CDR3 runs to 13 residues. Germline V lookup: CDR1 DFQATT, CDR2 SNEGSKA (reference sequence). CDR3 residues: CGASKAGTGELFF. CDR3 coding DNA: TGCGGTGCTAGTAAGGCGGGAACCGGGGAGCTGTTTTTT.

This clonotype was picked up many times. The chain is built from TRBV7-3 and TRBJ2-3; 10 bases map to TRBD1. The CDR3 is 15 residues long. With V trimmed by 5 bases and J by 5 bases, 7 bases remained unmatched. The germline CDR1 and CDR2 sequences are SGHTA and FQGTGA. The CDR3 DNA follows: TGTGCCAGCAGCCGACAGGGGGCCCGCGAAGATACGCAGTATTTT. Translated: CASSRQGAREDTQYF. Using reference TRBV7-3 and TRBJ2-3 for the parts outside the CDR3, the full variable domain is GAGVSQTPSNKVTEKGKYVELRCDPISGHTALYWYRQSLGQGPEFLIYFQGTGAADDSGLPNDRFFAVRPEGSVSTLKIQRTERGDSAVYLCASSRQGAREDTQYFGPGTRLTVL.

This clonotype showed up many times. The chain's CDR3 is CASSESGVSSYEQYF. The CDR3 DNA is TGTGCCAGCAGTGAATCAGGGGTTTCCTCCTACGAGCAGTACTTC. This chain connects TRBV2 to TRBJ2-7; perhaps TRBD1 as D (6 bases). The CDR3 totals 15 residues. Germline CDR1 and CDR2: SNHLY and FYNNEI. V dropped 2 bases and J dropped 0 bases, with 11 bases sitting between them.

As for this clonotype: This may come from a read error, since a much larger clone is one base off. Here the CDR3 DNA reads TGTGCCAGCTTTCCGGCTAGGGGGGGTTCCGGTGAGCAGTTCTTC. Translated: CASFPARGGSGEQFF. The J gene is TRBJ2-1, the V gene TRBV18, with D possibly being TRBD2 (7 bases). The CDR3 sequence is 15 residues long. Trimming pared 7 bases from V and 9 bases from J, leaving 22 bases between. The germline V gene has CDR1 KGHSH and CDR2 LQKENI.

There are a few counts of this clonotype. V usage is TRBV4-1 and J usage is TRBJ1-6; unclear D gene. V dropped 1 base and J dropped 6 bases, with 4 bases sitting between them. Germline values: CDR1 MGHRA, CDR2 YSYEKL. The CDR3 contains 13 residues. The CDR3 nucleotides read TGCGCCAGCAGCCAAGGGGTTAATTCACCCCTCCACTTT. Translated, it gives CASSQGVNSPLHF.

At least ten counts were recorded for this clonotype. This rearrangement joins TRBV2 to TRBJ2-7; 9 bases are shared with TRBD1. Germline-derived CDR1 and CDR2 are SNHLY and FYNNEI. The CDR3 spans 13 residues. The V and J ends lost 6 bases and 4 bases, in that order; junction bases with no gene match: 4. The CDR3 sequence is CASRLTGGYEQYF. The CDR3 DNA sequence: TGTGCCAGCAGGTTGACAGGGGGGTACGAGCAGTACTTC.

The CDR3 DNA follows: TGTGCCAGCAGCTCACCGGGACAATATAATTCACCCCTCCACTTT. Translated: CASSSPGQYNSPLHF. This chain links TRBV7-9 with TRBJ1-6, with D perhaps TRBD1 (6 bases). Trimming removed 4 bases from V and 4 bases from J, with 11 bases in between. The CDR3 runs to 15 residues. Germline values: CDR1 SEHNR, CDR2 FQNEAQ (reference sequence).

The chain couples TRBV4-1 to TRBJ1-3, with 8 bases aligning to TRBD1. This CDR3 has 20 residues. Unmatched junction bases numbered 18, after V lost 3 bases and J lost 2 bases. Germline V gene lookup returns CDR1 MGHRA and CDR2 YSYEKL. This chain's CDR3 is CASSQVRTGPVGRTGNTIYF. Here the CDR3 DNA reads TGCGCCAGCAGCCAGGTCCGGACAGGGCCCGTCGGGAGGACTGGAAACACCATATATTTT.

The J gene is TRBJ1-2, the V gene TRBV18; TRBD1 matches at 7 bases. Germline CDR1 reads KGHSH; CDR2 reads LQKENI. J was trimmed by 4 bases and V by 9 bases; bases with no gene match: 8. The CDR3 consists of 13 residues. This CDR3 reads CASTAQGFYGYTF. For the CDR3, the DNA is TGTGCCAGTACCGCACAGGGGTTCTATGGCTACACCTTC.

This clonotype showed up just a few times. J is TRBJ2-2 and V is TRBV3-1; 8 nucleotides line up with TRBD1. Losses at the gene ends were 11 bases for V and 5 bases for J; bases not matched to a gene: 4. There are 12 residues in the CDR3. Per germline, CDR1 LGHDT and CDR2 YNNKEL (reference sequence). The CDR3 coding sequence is TGTGCCTCAGACAGGGGTACCGGGGAGCTGTTTTTT. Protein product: CASDRGTGELFF.

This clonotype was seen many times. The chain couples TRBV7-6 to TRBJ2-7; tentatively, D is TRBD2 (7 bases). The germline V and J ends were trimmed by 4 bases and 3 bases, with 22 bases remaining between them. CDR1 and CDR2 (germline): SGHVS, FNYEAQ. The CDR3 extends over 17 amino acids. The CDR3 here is CASSSQGGGRGLYEQYF. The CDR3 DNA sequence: TGTGCCAGCAGCTCCCAAGGGGGGGGACGGGGTCTCTACGAGCAGTACTTC.

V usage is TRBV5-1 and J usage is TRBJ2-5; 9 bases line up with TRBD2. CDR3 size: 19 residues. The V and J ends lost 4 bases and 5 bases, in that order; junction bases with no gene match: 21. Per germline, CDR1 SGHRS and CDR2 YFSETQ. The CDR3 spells CASSRGLAREDWTLETQYF. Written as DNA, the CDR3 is TGCGCCAGCAGCCGAGGACTAGCGAGGGAGGATTGGACTCTTGAGACCCAGTACTTC. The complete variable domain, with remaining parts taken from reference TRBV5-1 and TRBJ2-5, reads KAGVTQTPRYLIKTRGQQVTLSCSPISGHRSVSWYQQTPGQGLQFLFEYFSETQRNKGNFPGRFSGRQFSNSRSEMNVSTLELGDSALYLCASSRGLAREDWTLETQYFGPGTRLLVL.

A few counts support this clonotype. CDR3 in DNA: TGTGCCAGCAGTTACTCGAGCAGGGGTAGTTCACCCCTCCACTTT. Its translation is CASSYSSRGSSPLHF. The chain uses TRBV6-6 and TRBJ1-6, with D maybe TRBD1 (6 bases). V lost 0 bases and J 9 bases, leaving 12 bases between the germline ends. This CDR3 contains 15 residues. The V gene's germline CDR1 is MNHNY and CDR2 SVGAGI (reference sequence).

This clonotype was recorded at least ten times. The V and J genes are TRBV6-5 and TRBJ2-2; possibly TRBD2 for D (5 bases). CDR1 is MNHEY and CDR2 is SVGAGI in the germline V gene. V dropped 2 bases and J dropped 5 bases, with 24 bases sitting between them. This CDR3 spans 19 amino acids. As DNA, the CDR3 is TGTGCCAGCAGTTACCGATCTAACTTGAGGGCAGCCTTGACCGGGGAGCTGTTTTTT. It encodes CASSYRSNLRAALTGELFF.

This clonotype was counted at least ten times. The CDR3 nucleotides read TGTGCCAGCAGACGCACAGGGAATTCTGGCTACACCTTC. This translates into CASRRTGNSGYTF. The rearrangement links TRBV6-1 to TRBJ1-2; tentatively, D is TRBD1 (6 bases). V was cut by 6 bases and J by 7 bases, with 15 bases left in between. Germline V gene data show CDR1 as MNHNS and CDR2 as SASEGT. The CDR3 runs to 13 residues.

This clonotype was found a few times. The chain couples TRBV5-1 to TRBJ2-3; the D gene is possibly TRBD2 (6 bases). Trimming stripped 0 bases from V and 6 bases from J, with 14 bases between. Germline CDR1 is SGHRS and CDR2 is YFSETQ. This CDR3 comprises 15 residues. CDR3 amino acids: CASSLEPGVVDTQYF. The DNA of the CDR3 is TGCGCCAGCAGCTTGGAACCGGGGGTGGTGGATACGCAGTATTTT.

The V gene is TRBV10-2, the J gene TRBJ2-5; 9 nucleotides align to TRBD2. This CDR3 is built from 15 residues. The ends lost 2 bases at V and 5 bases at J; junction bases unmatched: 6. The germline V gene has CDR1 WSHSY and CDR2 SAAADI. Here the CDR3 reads CASSEGGRALETQYF. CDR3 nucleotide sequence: TGCGCCAGCAGTGAGGGCGGGAGGGCCTTGGAGACCCAGTACTTC.